This TCR beta chain was identified during a study of T cells after yellow fever vaccination. Points from the study as a whole: Any FACS-sorted repertoire could hold abundant clonotypes that contaminate it from the bulk population.

TCR cDNA, made by 5'RACE template switching, carried an added universal primer site and UMIs. TCRdb recomputed calls from the 5' RACE reads with MiXCR, one row per CDR3 protein. In the table there are about 320,000 distinct CDR3 sequences, 3.5% to 5% of which are singletons. The CDR3 extends over 16 amino acids. Germline CDR1 is SGHTA and CDR2 is FQGNSA. Trimming cost V 6 bases and J 8 bases, with 23 bases left between them. This clonotype occurred many times. No antigen is known for it. The sequence was collected from a man aged 18 to 29 who received the YFV17D yellow fever vaccine. The source material was PBMCs, sampled 15 days after the yellow fever booster vaccination. This rearrangement joins TRBV7-2 to TRBJ2-1, with D perhaps TRBD2 (7 bases). CDR3 protein: CASRILGGWNRDEQFF. Here the CDR3 DNA reads TGTGCCAGCAGGATACTCGGGGGGTGGAACAGGGATGAGCAGTTCTTC.